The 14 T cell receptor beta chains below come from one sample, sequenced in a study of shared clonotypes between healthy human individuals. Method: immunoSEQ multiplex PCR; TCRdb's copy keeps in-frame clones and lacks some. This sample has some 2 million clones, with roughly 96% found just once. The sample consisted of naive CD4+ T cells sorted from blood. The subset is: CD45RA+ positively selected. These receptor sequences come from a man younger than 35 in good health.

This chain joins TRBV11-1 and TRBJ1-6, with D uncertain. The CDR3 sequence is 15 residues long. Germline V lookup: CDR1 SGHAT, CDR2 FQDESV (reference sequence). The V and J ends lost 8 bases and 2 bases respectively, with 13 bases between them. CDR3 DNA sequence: TGTGCCAGCGGTCATAACGGACCCTATAATTCACCCCTCCACTTT. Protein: CASGHNGPYNSPLHF.

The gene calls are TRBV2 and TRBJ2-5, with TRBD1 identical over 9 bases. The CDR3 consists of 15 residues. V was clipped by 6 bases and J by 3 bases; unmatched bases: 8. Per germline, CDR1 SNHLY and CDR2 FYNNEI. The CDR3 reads CASSSWTGAEETQYF. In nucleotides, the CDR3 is TGTGCCAGCAGCAGCTGGACAGGGGCTGAAGAGACCCAGTACTTC.

The CDR3 spells CASGPDSGTQYF. The CDR3 DNA reads TGTGCCAGTGGACCAGACTCAGGGACCCAGTACTTC. The chain combines TRBV2 with TRBJ2-5; D remains unclear. CDR3 length: 12 residues. V gave up 9 bases and J gave up 7 bases, with 15 bases separating them. Germline V gene data show CDR1 as SNHLY and CDR2 as FYNNEI.

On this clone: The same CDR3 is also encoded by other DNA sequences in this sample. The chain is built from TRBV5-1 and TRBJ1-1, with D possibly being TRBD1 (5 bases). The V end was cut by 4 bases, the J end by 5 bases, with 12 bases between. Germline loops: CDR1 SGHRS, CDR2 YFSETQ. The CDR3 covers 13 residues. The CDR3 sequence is CASSRQGDTEAFF. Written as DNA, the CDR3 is TGCGCCAGCAGCCGGCAGGGAGATACTGAAGCTTTCTTT.

The CDR3 DNA sequence: TGCGCCAGCATCCTTAGCGGGGGCCTGGGAGATACGCAGTATTTT. Protein: CASILSGGLGDTQYF. J is TRBJ2-3 and V is TRBV5-1, with TRBD2 matching 9 bases. The V gene's germline CDR1 is SGHRS and CDR2 YFSETQ. V lost 6 bases and J lost 5; bases outside the gene matches: 10. The CDR3 contains 15 residues.

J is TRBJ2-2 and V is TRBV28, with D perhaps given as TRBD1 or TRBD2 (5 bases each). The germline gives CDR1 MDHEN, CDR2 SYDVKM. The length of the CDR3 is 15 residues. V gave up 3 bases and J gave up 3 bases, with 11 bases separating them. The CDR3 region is CASSFLGADTGELFF. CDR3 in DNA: TGTGCCAGCAGTTTCCTCGGGGCGGACACCGGGGAGCTGTTTTTT. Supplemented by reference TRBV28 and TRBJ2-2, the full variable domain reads DVKVTQSSRYLVKRTGEKVFLECVQDMDHENMFWYRQDPGLGLRLIYFSYDVKMKEKGDIPEGYSVSREKKERFSLILESASTNQTSMYLCASSFLGADTGELFFGEGSRLTVL.

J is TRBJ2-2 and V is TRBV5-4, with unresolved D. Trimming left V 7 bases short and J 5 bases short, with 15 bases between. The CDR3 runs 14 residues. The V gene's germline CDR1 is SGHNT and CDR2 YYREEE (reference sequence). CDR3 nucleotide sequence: TGTGCCAGCCGCTCCACCGAAGGGACCGGGGAGCTGTTTTTT. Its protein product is CASRSTEGTGELFF.

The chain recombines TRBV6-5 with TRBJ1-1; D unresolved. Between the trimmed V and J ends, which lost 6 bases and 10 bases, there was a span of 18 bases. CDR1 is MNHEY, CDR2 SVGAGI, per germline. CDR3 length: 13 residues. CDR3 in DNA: TGTGCCAGCAGCGTTGGACCTACCGGCCGAGCTTTCTTT. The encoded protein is CASSVGPTGRAFF.

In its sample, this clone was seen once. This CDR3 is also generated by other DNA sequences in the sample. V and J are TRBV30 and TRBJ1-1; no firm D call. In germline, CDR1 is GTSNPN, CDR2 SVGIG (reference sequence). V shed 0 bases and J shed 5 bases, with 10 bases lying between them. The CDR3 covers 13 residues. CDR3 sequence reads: CAWSVLRGTEAFF. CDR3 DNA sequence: TGTGCCTGGAGTGTACTAAGAGGGACTGAAGCTTTCTTT.

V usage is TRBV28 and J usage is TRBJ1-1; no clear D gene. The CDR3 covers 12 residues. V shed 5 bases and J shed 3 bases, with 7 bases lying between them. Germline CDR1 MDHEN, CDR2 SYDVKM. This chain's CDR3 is CASSIRYTEAFF. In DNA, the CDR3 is TGTGCCAGCAGTATTAGGTACACTGAAGCTTTCTTT. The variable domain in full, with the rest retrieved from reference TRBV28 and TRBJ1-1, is DVKVTQSSRYLVKRTGEKVFLECVQDMDHENMFWYRQDPGLGLRLIYFSYDVKMKEKGDIPEGYSVSREKKERFSLILESASTNQTSMYLCASSIRYTEAFFGQGTRLTVV.

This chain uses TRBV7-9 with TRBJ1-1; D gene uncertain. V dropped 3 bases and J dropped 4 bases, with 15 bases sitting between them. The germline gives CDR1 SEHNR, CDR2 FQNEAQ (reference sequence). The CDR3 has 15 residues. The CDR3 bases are TGTGCCAGCAGCTTCCAAATTGTTGCTATCACTGAAGCTTTCTTT. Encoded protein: CASSFQIVAITEAFF.

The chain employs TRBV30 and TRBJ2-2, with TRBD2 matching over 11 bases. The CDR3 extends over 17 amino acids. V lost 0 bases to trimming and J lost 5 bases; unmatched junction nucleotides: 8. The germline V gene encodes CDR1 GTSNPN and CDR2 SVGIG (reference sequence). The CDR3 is CAWSVRRLAGGTGELFF. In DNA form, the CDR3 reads TGTGCCTGGAGTGTAAGGCGGCTAGCGGGAGGAACCGGGGAGCTGTTTTTT.

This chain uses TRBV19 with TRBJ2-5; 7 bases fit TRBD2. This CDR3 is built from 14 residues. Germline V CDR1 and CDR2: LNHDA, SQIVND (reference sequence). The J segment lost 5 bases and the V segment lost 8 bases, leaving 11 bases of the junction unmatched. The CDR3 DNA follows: TGTGCCAGTGGGACGGCGGGGGTGGTCGAGACCCAGTACTTC. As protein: CASGTAGVVETQYF.

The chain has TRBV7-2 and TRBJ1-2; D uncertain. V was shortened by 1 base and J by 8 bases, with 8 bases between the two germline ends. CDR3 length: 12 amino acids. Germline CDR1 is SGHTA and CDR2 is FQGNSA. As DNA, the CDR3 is TGTGCCAGCAGCTTAGACCGAGGAGGCTACACCTTC. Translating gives CASSLDRGGYTF.